This T cell receptor (beta chain) stems from a study of blood T cell repertoires in COVID-19. Study at large: The study drew acute and convalescent COVID-19 samples from the United States, Italy and Spain. T cells, B-cell-depleted T cells, or PBMCs supplied cDNA or gDNA.

The CDR3 consists of 15 residues. Deletions cut 0 bases from V and 1 base from J, with 10 bases between. The germline gives CDR1 SGHAT, CDR2 FQDESV (reference sequence). This clone was found once. In the original processing: From reference gene primer amplification, estimates of nucleated cell counts were derived. Sequencing used immunoSEQ multiplex PCR; TCRdb keeps in-frame clones, though not all of them. That table supplies the V and J calls and clone size; D and trimming were determined from the DNA. In the table there are some 340,000 clones, around 82% of which are singletons. The source of this sequence is a man aged 30 to 39 with active or convalescent COVID-19. What was sequenced was peripheral blood. This rearrangement joins TRBV11-1 to TRBJ2-7, with D possibly being TRBD1 (7 bases). CDR3 DNA sequence: TGTGCCAGCAGCTTAGCGCCAGGGGGGTCCTACGAGCAGTACTTC. Residues: CASSLAPGGSYEQYF.